The 9 T cell receptor beta chains given below trace back to one sample, sequenced in a study of molecular identifiers for immune sequencing clone quantification. TCRdb recomputed calls from the PCR reads with MiXCR, one row per CDR3 protein. The sample consists of fewer than 350,000 distinct CDR3 sequences, about 21% of them appearing once. Sequencing input: naive CD8+ T cells from blood, with Jurkat cell RNA spiked in. Specified subset: FACS-sorted CD8+CD4-CCR7+CD45RA+ naive T cells. The receptor set was obtained from a human donor in good health. Some libraries in this study had Jurkat cell RNA spiked in.

This clonotype has at least ten counts. The chain has TRBV29-1 and TRBJ2-7; D is unresolved. Trimming took off 5 bases at V and 4 bases at J, with 9 bases between the two ends. Germline V gene sequence: CDR1 SQVTM, CDR2 ANQGSEA. CDR3 length equals 11 residues. CDR3 DNA: TGCAGCGTTACCGTGAGGTACGAGCAGTACTTC. It is translated as CSVTVRYEQYF.

The rearrangement links TRBV4-3 to TRBJ2-7; D possibly corresponds to TRBD1 (6 bases). Trimming stripped 0 bases from V and 5 bases from J, with 11 bases between. CDR1 is LGHNA, CDR2 YSLEER, per germline. This CDR3 comprises 14 residues. DNA for the CDR3: TGCGCCAGCAGCCAAGAGAGGGCAGGGGACGAGCAGTACTTC. This gives the protein CASSQERAGDEQYF.

This clonotype has at least ten counts. CDR3 sequence reads: CASSPSTYTQYF. The CDR3 region has the DNA TGTGCCAGCAGTCCATCGACGTATACGCAGTATTTT. The chain couples TRBV28 to TRBJ2-3, with D unclear. V gave up 5 bases and J gave up 7 bases, with 10 bases separating them. CDR1 is MDHEN and CDR2 is SYDVKM in the germline V gene. The CDR3 totals 12 residues.

In its sample, this clonotype was seen a few times. The chain links TRBV29-1 to TRBJ2-7; 10 nucleotides agree with TRBD1. The CDR3 runs 14 residues. Germline loops: CDR1 SQVTM, CDR2 ANQGSEA. The ends lost 4 bases at V and 0 bases at J; junction bases unmatched: 3. The CDR3 DNA reads as TGCAGCGTTGGGGACAGGGGTACCTCCTACGAGCAGTACTTC. This codes for CSVGDRGTSYEQYF.

This clonotype was seen repeatedly, ten times or more. The chain couples TRBV7-9 to TRBJ2-7; 8 bases fit TRBD1. The length of the CDR3 is 16 residues. Germline trimming cut 5 bases from V and 4 bases from J; bases unmatched to any gene: 13. Germline V gene lookup returns CDR1 SEHNR and CDR2 FQNEAQ (reference sequence). CDR3 DNA sequence: TGTGCCAGCAGCACACTTTCCAGGACAGGGATGTACGAGCAGTACTTC. Translated: CASSTLSRTGMYEQYF.

Of note for this clonotype: It may be a read error: a sequence one base away is much more abundant. V usage is TRBV5-6 and J usage is TRBJ1-3; 7 bases fit TRBD1. The germline CDR1 and CDR2 sequences are SGHDT and YYEEEE. The CDR3 totals 16 residues. Unmatched junction bases numbered 12, after V lost 7 bases and J lost 2 bases. The CDR3 loop is CASGVLVQGAGNTIYF. CDR3 bases: TGTGCCAGCGGCGTCCTTGTGCAGGGGGCTGGAAACACCATATATTTT.

This clonotype was counted many times. The V and J genes are TRBV28 and TRBJ2-7, with 8 bases that match TRBD1. CDR1 is MDHEN, CDR2 SYDVKM, per germline. The CDR3 length is 17 residues. V lost 6 bases, J lost 3 bases, and 16 bases stayed unmatched. The CDR3 region is CASRLPRGQGASYEQYF. Here the CDR3 DNA reads TGTGCCAGCAGACTCCCCCGGGGGCAGGGGGCAAGCTACGAGCAGTACTTC.

The sample holds one count of this clonotype. The CDR3 bases are TGTGCCAGCAACCCCCAGGACCGAACTAACTATGGCTACACCTTC. Its translation: CASNPQDRTNYGYTF. This chain links TRBV9 with TRBJ1-2; D not certain. Germline-derived CDR1 and CDR2 are SGDLS and YYNGEE. V was shortened by 6 bases and J by 0 bases, with 15 bases between the two germline ends. The CDR3 is 15 residues long.

Concerning this clonotype: Since the CDR3 does not end with the conserved phenylalanine or tryptophan, this likely comes from a read error. The CDR3 loop is CASSLVSAAYEQYL. DNA for the CDR3: TGTGCCAGCAGCTTAGTAAGTGCGGCCTACGAGCAGTACCTC. This chain joins TRBV7-9 and TRBJ2-7; D gene uncertain. The CDR3 is made up of 14 amino acids. The V gene's germline CDR1 is SEHNR and CDR2 FQNEAQ (reference sequence). The V end was cut by 1 base, the J end by 2 bases, with 9 bases between.